The clone carrying this T cell receptor beta chain was seen many times. Its antigen is not known. Template switching by 5'RACE produced TCR cDNA, adding a universal primer site and UMIs. Each CDR3 protein is one row after TCRdb ran MiXCR on the 5' RACE reads. Among hundreds of thousands of distinct CDR3 sequences listed, 9% to 15% were seen once. The sample comes from a study of T cells after yellow fever vaccination. Study outcomes and limitations: Boosting was followed by the reappearance of most primary-vaccination clones (approximately 95% CD4, around 90% CD8).

The CDR3 loop spans 13 amino acids. Germline CDR1 is SGHTA and CDR2 is FQGTGA. Trimming stripped 6 bases from V and 5 bases from J, with 10 bases between. The receptor's source is a man aged 25 to 45 who received the YFV17D yellow fever vaccine. The source material was PBMCs, sampled on the day of the yellow fever booster vaccination. The chain employs TRBV7-3 and TRBJ2-2; D gene unclear. CDR3 sequence: CASSLSVTGELFF. CDR3 in DNA: TGTGCCAGCAGTCTATCTGTAACCGGGGAGCTGTTTTTT.